What follows are 14 T cell receptor beta chains derived from one specimen sequenced in a study of blood T cell repertoires in COVID-19. Some clones are missing from TCRdb's copy, which holds only in-frame ones; the method was immunoSEQ multiplex PCR. The sample holds 150,000 to 200,000 clones, approximately 82% seen once. The specimen sequenced was peripheral blood. The receptor source for this set is an elderly woman with acute or convalescent COVID-19.

J is TRBJ1-2 and V is TRBV5-1, with a possible D match to TRBD1 (5 bases). The CDR3 spans 13 residues. From germline, CDR1 is SGHRS and CDR2 YFSETQ. Trimming removed 4 bases from V and 4 bases from J, with 11 bases in between. The CDR3 loop is CASSGDSGYGYTF. The CDR3 bases are TGCGCCAGCAGCGGTGACAGTGGCTATGGCTACACCTTC.

V and J are TRBV2 and TRBJ2-5, with 7 bases matching TRBD2. The CDR3 covers 13 residues. Trimming at V came to 8 bases and at J to 4 bases, leaving 7 bases not matched to a gene. Germline-derived CDR1 and CDR2 are SNHLY and FYNNEI. This chain's CDR3 is CASGGETVETQYF. In nucleotides, the CDR3 is TGTGCCAGCGGGGGGGAGACAGTAGAGACCCAGTACTTC. The whole variable domain, filled in from reference TRBV2 and TRBJ2-5, reads EPEVTQTPSHQVTQMGQEVILRCVPISNHLYFYWYRQILGQKVEFLVSFYNNEISEKSEIFDDQFSVERPDGSNFTLKIRSTKLEDSAMYFCASGGETVETQYFGPGTRLLVL.

This clone was picked up many times. V and J are TRBV19 and TRBJ2-1; 11 bases fit TRBD2. Germline-derived CDR1 and CDR2 are LNHDA and SQIVND (reference sequence). V was pared by 8 bases and J by 4 bases, with 7 bases of the junction left unmatched. This CDR3 region has 15 residues. The CDR3 coding sequence is TGTGCCAGTGCTCTGGGGACTAGCGGTTACAATGAGCAGTTCTTC. Protein: CASALGTSGYNEQFF. Full variable domain (rest looked up from reference TRBV19 and TRBJ2-1): DGGITQSPKYLFRKEGQNVTLSCEQNLNHDAMYWYRQDPGQGLRLIYYSQIVNDFQKGDIAEGYSVSREKKESFPLTVTSAQKNPTAFYLCASALGTSGYNEQFFGPGTRLTVL.

This sequence joins TRBV27 and TRBJ2-1, with 9 positions matching TRBD1. Germline CDR1 MNHEY, CDR2 SMNVEV (reference sequence). The CDR3 is 17 amino acids. Trimming took 6 bases from V and 7 from J; bases not matched to a gene: 16. The CDR3 sequence is CASRRRTGVQARNEQFF. The CDR3 DNA sequence: TGTGCCAGCAGGCGTCGGACAGGGGTTCAGGCAAGGAATGAGCAGTTCTTC.

The V gene is TRBV30, the J gene TRBJ1-1; no clear D. Per the germline V gene, CDR1 is GTSNPN and CDR2 is SVGIG (reference sequence). V was trimmed by 4 bases and J by 3 bases, leaving 12 bases between them. This CDR3 comprises 13 residues. The CDR3 region has the DNA TGTGCCTGGATCCCTATAGTGGACACTGAAGCTTTCTTT. It codes for CAWIPIVDTEAFF.

In the case of this clone: This CDR3 fails to terminate in the conserved phenylalanine or tryptophan, so it likely reflects a read error. It is unclear where the CDR3 begins or ends on the DNA, so no DNA is shown, and the CDR3 is as TCRdb lists it. This rearrangement joins TRBV6-1 to TRBJ1-3. CDR1 and CDR2 from the germline V gene are MNHNS and SASEGT. Inclusive of both ends, the CDR3 amounts to 11 amino acids. The CDR3 protein is CASSEGREGRI.

The gene calls are TRBV6-4 and TRBJ1-1, with D uncertain. Germline V gene lookup returns CDR1 MRHNA and CDR2 SNTAGT. The CDR3 covers 13 residues. V lost 2 bases and J lost 0, with 4 bases in between. This CDR3 reads CASSDTVNTEAFF. The CDR3 DNA sequence: TGTGCCAGCAGTGACACGGTGAACACTGAAGCTTTCTTT.

The chain has TRBV19 and TRBJ2-7; 9 positions agree with TRBD2. V gave up 7 bases and J gave up 3 bases; unmatched junction bases: 7. Germline V gene lookup returns CDR1 LNHDA and CDR2 SQIVND (reference sequence). This CDR3 comprises 14 residues. The CDR3 region is CASTKTSGSYEQYF. The CDR3 DNA is TGTGCCAGTACTAAGACTAGCGGAAGCTACGAGCAGTACTTC.

The rearrangement uses TRBV28 and TRBJ1-2, with 8 bases aligning to TRBD1. Looked up from germline, CDR1 is MDHEN and CDR2 is SYDVKM. The CDR3 runs to 17 residues. V lost 9 bases and J lost 0; bases outside the gene matches: 15. The CDR3 coding sequence is TGTGCCAGTGGTTCCAGTTCTTCAGGGGGCTCTAACTATGGCTACACCTTC. This gives the protein CASGSSSSGGSNYGYTF.

This clone was found once. The rearrangement uses TRBV21-1 and TRBJ2-2; the D call TRBD1 from the table was never checked on the DNA. TRBV21-1 is a pseudogene locus. CDR3 length: 17 amino acids. The CDR3 reads CASSKALRGAFTGELFF. The CDR3 DNA reads TGTGCCAGCAGCAAAGCGCTCAGGGGAGCTTTCACCGGGGAGCTGTTTTTT.

V usage is TRBV5-1 and J usage is TRBJ2-5, with D perhaps TRBD2 (6 bases). Germline CDR1 is SGHRS and CDR2 is YFSETQ. The CDR3 sequence is 15 residues long. The V gene lost 0 bases and the J gene lost 5 bases, with 14 bases spanning the gap. Here the CDR3 DNA reads TGCGCCAGCAGCTTGGATGTGGGTGGAGGGGAGACCCAGTACTTC. This codes for CASSLDVGGGETQYF.

The chain carries TRBV5-1 and TRBJ1-1; TRBD1 might be the D (5 bases). V gave up 1 base and J gave up 3 bases, with 16 bases separating them. This CDR3 is built from 16 residues. CDR1 is SGHRS, CDR2 YFSETQ, per germline. The CDR3 nucleotides are TGCGCCAGCAGCTTGTTCTACGGGGGGGAAGACACTGAAGCTTTCTTT. Translated: CASSLFYGGEDTEAFF.

The chain combines TRBV19 with TRBJ1-1, with D hard to call. The length of the CDR3 is 13 residues. Trimming shortened V by 1 base and J by 1 base, and 4 bases separated the two germline ends. The germline gives CDR1 LNHDA, CDR2 SQIVND (reference sequence). DNA for the CDR3: TGTGCCAGTAGTATAGGTCAGAACACTGAAGCTTTCTTT. Protein: CASSIGQNTEAFF. The variable domain in full, with the rest retrieved from reference TRBV19 and TRBJ1-1, is DGGITQSPKYLFRKEGQNVTLSCEQNLNHDAMYWYRQDPGQGLRLIYYSQIVNDFQKGDIAEGYSVSREKKESFPLTVTSAQKNPTAFYLCASSIGQNTEAFFGQGTRLTVV.

The J gene is TRBJ2-7, the V gene TRBV30; D possibly corresponds to TRBD1 (6 bases). The germline V and J ends were trimmed by 0 bases and 1 base, with 13 bases remaining between them. CDR1 and CDR2 (germline): GTSNPN, SVGIG (reference sequence). The CDR3 runs 15 residues. CDR3 protein: CAWSVGGTRSYEQYF. For the CDR3, the DNA is TGTGCCTGGAGTGTCGGTGGGACACGATCCTACGAGCAGTACTTC.